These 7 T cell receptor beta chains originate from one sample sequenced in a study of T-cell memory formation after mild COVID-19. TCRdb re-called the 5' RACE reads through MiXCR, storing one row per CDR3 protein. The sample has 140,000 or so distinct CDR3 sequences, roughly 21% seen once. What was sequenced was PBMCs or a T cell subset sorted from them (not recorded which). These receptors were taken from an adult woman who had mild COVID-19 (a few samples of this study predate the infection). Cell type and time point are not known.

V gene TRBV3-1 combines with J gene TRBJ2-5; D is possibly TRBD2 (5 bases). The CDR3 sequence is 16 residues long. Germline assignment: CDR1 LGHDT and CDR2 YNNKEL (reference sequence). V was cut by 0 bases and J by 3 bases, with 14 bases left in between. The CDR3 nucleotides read TGTGCCAGCAGCCAAGATCCTCGGGTGCGGGAAGAGACCCAGTACTTC. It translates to CASSQDPRVREETQYF.

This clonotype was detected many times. This CDR3 reads CASSLGSRVPYNEQFF. CDR3 nucleotide sequence: TGCGCCAGCAGCTTGGGTTCCAGGGTTCCCTACAATGAGCAGTTCTTC. The chain combines TRBV5-1 with TRBJ2-1; tentative D call: TRBD1 (5 bases). V lost 0 bases to trimming and J lost 2 bases, with 12 bases between them. This CDR3 is 16 amino acids long. From germline, CDR1 is SGHRS and CDR2 YFSETQ.

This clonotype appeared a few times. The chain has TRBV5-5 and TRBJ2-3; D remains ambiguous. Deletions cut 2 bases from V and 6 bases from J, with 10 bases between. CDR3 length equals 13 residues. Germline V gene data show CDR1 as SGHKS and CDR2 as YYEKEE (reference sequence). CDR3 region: CASSFTEYDTQYF. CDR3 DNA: TGTGCCAGCAGCTTTACAGAATACGATACGCAGTATTTT.

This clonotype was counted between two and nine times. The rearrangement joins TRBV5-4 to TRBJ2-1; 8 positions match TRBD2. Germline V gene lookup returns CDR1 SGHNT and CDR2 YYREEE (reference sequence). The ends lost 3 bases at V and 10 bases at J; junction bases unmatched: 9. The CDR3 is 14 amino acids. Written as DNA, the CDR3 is TGTGCCAGCAGCTACGACATCGGGGGGGACGAGCAGTTCTTC. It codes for CASSYDIGGDEQFF.

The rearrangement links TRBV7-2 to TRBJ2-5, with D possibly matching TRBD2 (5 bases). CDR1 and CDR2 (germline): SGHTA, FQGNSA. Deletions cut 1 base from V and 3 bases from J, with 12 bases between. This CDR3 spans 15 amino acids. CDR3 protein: CASSLGGSGKETQYF. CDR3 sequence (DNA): TGTGCCAGCAGCTTAGGTGGGAGCGGAAAAGAGACCCAGTACTTC.

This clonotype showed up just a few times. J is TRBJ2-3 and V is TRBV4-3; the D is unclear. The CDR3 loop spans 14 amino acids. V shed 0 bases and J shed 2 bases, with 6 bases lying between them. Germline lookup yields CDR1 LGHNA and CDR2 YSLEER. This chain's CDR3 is CASSQDAVTDTQYF. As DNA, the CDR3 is TGCGCCAGCAGCCAAGATGCGGTCACAGATACGCAGTATTTT.

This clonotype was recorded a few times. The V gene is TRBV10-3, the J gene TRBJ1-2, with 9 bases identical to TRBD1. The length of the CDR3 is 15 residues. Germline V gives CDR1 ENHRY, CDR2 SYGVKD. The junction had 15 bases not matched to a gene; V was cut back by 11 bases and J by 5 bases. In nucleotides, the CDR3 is TGTGCCTCGAGGCAAACCGGGACAGGGCTTTATGGCTACACCTTC. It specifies CASRQTGTGLYGYTF.